The clone carrying this T cell receptor (beta chain) has a count of ten or more. Germline V CDR1 and CDR2: MNHEY, SVGEGT. This CDR3 contains 16 residues. Trimming at V came to 4 bases and at J to 1 base, leaving 8 bases not matched to a gene. This record belongs to a study of Graves' ophthalmopathy and Graves' hyperthyroidism. Transcripts of RNA were the source for amplifying TCR beta CDR3 regions. Second-round multiplex PCR followed a first-round RT-PCR using HTBI primers. TCRdb re-derived calls from the multiplex PCR reads in MiXCR, one entry per CDR3 protein. The profile shows about 380,000 distinct CDR3 sequences, about 16% of them singletons. Fresh peripheral blood (about 9 ml) yielded the PBMCs.

The TCR originated in a woman aged 18-35 years with stable Graves' hyperthyroidism. V usage is TRBV6-2 or TRBV6-3 and J usage is TRBJ1-1; 8 bases are a match to TRBD1. The sample consisted of peripheral blood. The CDR3 protein is CASSFGAGGSNTEAFF. In DNA, the CDR3 is TGTGCCAGCAGTTTCGGGGCAGGGGGCTCGAACACTGAAGCTTTCTTT.